The T cell receptor (beta chain) under discussion was sequenced for a study of cytomegalovirus exposure and HLA in healthy donors. Worth noting for this clone: Its specificity is unknown.

This CDR3 is 14 amino acids long. J gave up 6 bases and V 5 bases, and 8 bases lay outside the gene matches. In germline, CDR1 is SGHNT, CDR2 YENEEA. In the PCR, 60 Vbeta and 13 Jbeta primers were used. The table came from immunoSEQ multiplex PCR; TCRdb's copy has only in-frame clones and leaves some out. Among tens of thousands of clones, about 68% were seen once, and the ten largest hold roughly 2.5%. Findings and limits, study-wide: With later analysis, a missense DCLRE1C variant became linked to TCR beta V- and J-gene trimming. Cytomegalovirus status was reportedly diagnosed by the classifier with high sensitivity and specificity. Later analysis reportedly placed an Asian-associated ancestry cluster below the roughly 700-donor mean in N-insertions. Researchers catalogued 160 or so TCR beta chains as cytomegalovirus-associated.

Source material: PBMCs. This clonotype was sampled from a human donor in good health. The rearrangement uses TRBV11-3 and TRBJ1-2; 8 bases align to TRBD1. The CDR3 nucleotides read TGTGCCAGCAGCCCTAGGACAGGGCATCATGGCTACACCTTC. This encodes CASSPRTGHHGYTF.